These 8 T cell receptor beta chains came from one sample sequenced in a study of blood T cell repertoires in COVID-19. The repertoire was sequenced with immunoSEQ multiplex PCR; TCRdb's copy has only in-frame clones and lacks some. The sample yields under 65,000 clones, around 67% seen once. The material sequenced was peripheral blood. These receptors came from a woman between 70 and 85 years old with acute or convalescent COVID-19.

The chain combines TRBV11-2 with TRBJ1-1; D might be TRBD1 (5 bases). The CDR3 loop spans 17 amino acids. Looked up from germline, CDR1 is SGHAT and CDR2 is FQNNGV. V lost 3 bases to trimming and J lost 0 bases, with 17 bases between them. The CDR3 DNA is TGTGCCAGCAGCTTGTCCCGGGGGTGGGGCATGAACACTGAAGCTTTCTTT. The encoded protein is CASSLSRGWGMNTEAFF. The whole variable domain, remainder taken from reference TRBV11-2 and TRBJ1-1, is EAGVAQSPRYKIIEKRQSVAFWCNPISGHATLYWYQQILGQGPKLLIQFQNNGVVDDSQLPKDRFSAERLKGVDSTLKIQPAKLEDSAVYLCASSLSRGWGMNTEAFFGQGTRLTVV.

This clone was seen only a few times. V is TRBV5-4 and J is TRBJ2-1, with 9 positions matching TRBD1. The junction had 5 bases not matched to a gene; V was cut back by 3 bases and J by 7 bases. Germline CDR1 SGHNT, CDR2 YYREEE (reference sequence). There are 14 residues in the CDR3. The CDR3: CASSSQGARNEQFF. CDR3 sequence (DNA): TGTGCCAGCAGCTCACAGGGGGCGCGGAATGAGCAGTTCTTC. The full variable domain, its missing parts supplied by reference TRBV5-4 and TRBJ2-1, is ETGVTQSPTHLIKTRGQQVTLRCSSQSGHNTVSWYQQALGQGPQFIFQYYREEENGRGNFPPRFSGLQFPNYSSELNVNALELDDSALYLCASSSQGARNEQFFGPGTRLTVL.

The CDR3 region has the DNA TGTGCCAGCAGCGGACTCTCTGGAAACACCATATATTTT. It encodes CASSGLSGNTIYF. The chain joins TRBV6-5 to TRBJ1-3; D is unresolved. V dropped 6 bases and J dropped 0 bases, with 6 bases sitting between them. This CDR3 is built from 13 residues. Looked up from germline, CDR1 is MNHEY and CDR2 is SVGAGI.

This rearrangement joins TRBV5-1 to TRBJ2-7; possibly TRBD2 for D (5 bases). The V gene lost 3 bases and the J gene lost 1 base, with 14 bases spanning the gap. Germline V gene sequence: CDR1 SGHRS, CDR2 YFSETQ. The CDR3 has 15 residues. The CDR3 loop reads CASSSGNRPSYEQYF. CDR3 bases: TGCGCCAGCAGCTCGGGGAATAGACCTTCCTACGAGCAGTACTTC.

The chain employs TRBV3-1 (or the pseudogene TRBV3-2) and TRBJ1-2, with 7 bases that match TRBD1. V shed 5 bases, J shed 0 bases, and the junction held 6 bases outside the gene matches. This CDR3 comprises 15 residues. Germline loops: CDR1 LGHDT, CDR2 YNNKEL (reference sequence). CDR3 sequence reads: CASSRGQDANYGYTF. The CDR3 nucleotides read TGTGCCAGCAGCAGAGGACAGGACGCTAACTATGGCTACACCTTC.

The rearrangement links TRBV3-1 (or the pseudogene TRBV3-2) to TRBJ1-3, with D possibly being TRBD1 (6 bases). CDR1 and CDR2 (germline): LGHDT, YNNKEL (reference sequence). Trimming removed 1 base from V and 4 bases from J, with 8 bases in between. CDR3 size: 14 residues. The CDR3 reads CASSQGDKGNTIYF. Here the CDR3 DNA reads TGTGCCAGCAGCCAAGGGGACAAAGGAAACACCATATATTTT.

This clone was detected a few times. This chain uses TRBV5-6 with TRBJ2-7, with 9 bases matching TRBD1. The CDR3 length is 15 residues. V was clipped by 4 bases and J by 5 bases; unmatched bases: 10. From germline, CDR1 is SGHDT and CDR2 YYEEEE. The CDR3 is CASSDLYRGLHEQYV. CDR3 DNA: TGTGCCAGCAGCGACTTATACAGGGGGCTGCACGAGCAGTACGTC.

The sample holds a few counts of this clone. The V and J genes are TRBV7-9 and TRBJ1-4, with 7 bases lining up with TRBD1. The CDR3 runs to 15 residues. V lost 1 base, J lost 7 bases, and 6 bases stayed unmatched. The germline V gene has CDR1 SEHNR and CDR2 FQNEAQ (reference sequence). DNA of the CDR3: TGTGCCAGCAGCTTAGATAGGGGGCTCGGTGAAAAACTGTTTTTT. Its protein is CASSLDRGLGEKLFF.